This is a list of T cell receptor beta chains from one sample in a study of blood T cell repertoires in COVID-19. Produced via immunoSEQ multiplex PCR; TCRdb's table is partial and in-frame only. The sample has approximately 110,000 clones; roughly 85% are singletons. Input material: peripheral blood. These receptors originate from a woman of 80 years or more with COVID-19, enrolled during active disease. The conserved cysteine and the conserved F or W are not part of the CDR3 here.

V	J	CDR3
TRBV6-5	TRBJ1-2	ATRQGTNYGYT
TRBV3-1/TRBV3-2	TRBJ2-1	ASSFLQGNEQF
TRBV7-9	TRBJ2-1	ASSLGAAGNNEQF
TRBV18	TRBJ2-1	ASSPGVEQF
TRBV12-2	TRBJ2-5	ASRSSLGTRGPREETQY
TRBV9	TRBJ2-3	ASSVGTGTDTQY
TRBV15	TRBJ2-1	ATSSGGLAGGYNEQF
TRBV27	TRBJ2-1	ASSFATPSYNEQF
TRBV14	TRBJ2-7	ASSHAGVDEQY
TRBV27	TRBJ1-5	ASSLSSYNQPQH
TRBV19	TRBJ1-5	ASSGQVGFYQPQH
TRBV27	TRBJ1-2	ASSLSGGYGYT
TRBV6-1	TRBJ2-7	ASSEITSGDYEQY
TRBV15	TRBJ2-2	ATSRGQTNTGELF
TRBV10-3	TRBJ2-7	AISDLGAYEQY
TRBV11-3	TRBJ2-7	ASSLGQPNEQY
TRBV4-3	TRBJ2-5	ASSQDRLAGVETQY
TRBV7-9	TRBJ1-4	ASTFAGENEKLF
TRBV11-1	TRBJ2-1	ASSPVNNGNNEQF
TRBV27	TRBJ1-2	ASSPTALPGGGYT
TRBV6-1	TRBJ1-6	ASSSRSGINSPLH
TRBV9	TRBJ2-4	ASSPTGGLAKNIQY
TRBV5-1	TRBJ1-1	ASSWEQGLVF
TRBV11-2	TRBJ1-4	ASSLSRTNEKLF
TRBV2	TRBJ1-5	ASSFRDSRAGQPQH